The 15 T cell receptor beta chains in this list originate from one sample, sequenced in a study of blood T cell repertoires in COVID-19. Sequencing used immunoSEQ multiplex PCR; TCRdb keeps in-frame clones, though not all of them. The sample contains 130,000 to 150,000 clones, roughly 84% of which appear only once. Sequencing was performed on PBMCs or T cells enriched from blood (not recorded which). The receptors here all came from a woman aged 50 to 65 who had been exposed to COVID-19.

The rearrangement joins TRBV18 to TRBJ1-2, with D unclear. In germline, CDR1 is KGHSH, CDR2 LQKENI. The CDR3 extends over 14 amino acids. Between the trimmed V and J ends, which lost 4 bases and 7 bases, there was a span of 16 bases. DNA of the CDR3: TGTGCCAGCTCACTCAATGGAGGGCTCTCTGGCTACACCTTC. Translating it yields CASSLNGGLSGYTF.

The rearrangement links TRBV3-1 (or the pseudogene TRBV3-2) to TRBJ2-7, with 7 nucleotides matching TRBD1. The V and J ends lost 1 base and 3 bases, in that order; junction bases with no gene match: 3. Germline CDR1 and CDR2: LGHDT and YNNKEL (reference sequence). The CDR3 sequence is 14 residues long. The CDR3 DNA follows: TGTGCCAGCAGCCAAGGTACAGGGGTCTACGAGCAGTACTTC. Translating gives CASSQGTGVYEQYF.

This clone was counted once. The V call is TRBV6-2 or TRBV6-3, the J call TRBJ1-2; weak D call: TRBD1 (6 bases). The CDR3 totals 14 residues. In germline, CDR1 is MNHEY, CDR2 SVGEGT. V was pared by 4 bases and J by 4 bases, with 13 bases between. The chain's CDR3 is CASSSQGSIYGYTF. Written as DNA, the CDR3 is TGTGCCAGCAGTTCCCAGGGGTCCATCTATGGCTACACCTTC.

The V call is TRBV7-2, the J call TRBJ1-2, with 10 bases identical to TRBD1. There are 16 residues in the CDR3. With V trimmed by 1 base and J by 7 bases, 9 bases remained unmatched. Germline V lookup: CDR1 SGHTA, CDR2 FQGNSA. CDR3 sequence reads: CASSLVIWDRGGGYTF. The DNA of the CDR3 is TGTGCCAGCAGCTTAGTTATTTGGGACAGGGGTGGTGGCTACACCTTC.

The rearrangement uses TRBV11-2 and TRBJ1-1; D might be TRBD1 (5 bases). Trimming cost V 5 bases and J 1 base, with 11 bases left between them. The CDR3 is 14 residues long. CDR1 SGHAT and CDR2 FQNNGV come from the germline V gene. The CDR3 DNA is TGTGCCAGCAGCCCTCGGACACAGAACACTGAAGCTTTCTTT. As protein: CASSPRTQNTEAFF. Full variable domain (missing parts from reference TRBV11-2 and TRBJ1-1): EAGVAQSPRYKIIEKRQSVAFWCNPISGHATLYWYQQILGQGPKLLIQFQNNGVVDDSQLPKDRFSAERLKGVDSTLKIQPAKLEDSAVYLCASSPRTQNTEAFFGQGTRLTVV.

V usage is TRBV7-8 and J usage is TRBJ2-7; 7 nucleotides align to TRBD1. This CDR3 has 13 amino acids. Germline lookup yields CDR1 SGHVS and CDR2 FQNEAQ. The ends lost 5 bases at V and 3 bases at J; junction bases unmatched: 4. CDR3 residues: CASSPGQVYEQYF. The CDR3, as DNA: TGTGCCAGCAGCCCAGGACAGGTCTACGAGCAGTACTTC.

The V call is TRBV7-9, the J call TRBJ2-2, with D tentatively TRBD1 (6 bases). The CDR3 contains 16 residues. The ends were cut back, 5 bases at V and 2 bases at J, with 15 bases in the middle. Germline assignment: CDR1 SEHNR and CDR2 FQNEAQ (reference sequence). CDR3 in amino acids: CASSPPDRQNTGELFF. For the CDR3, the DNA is TGTGCCAGCAGCCCACCCGACAGGCAAAACACCGGGGAGCTGTTTTTT.

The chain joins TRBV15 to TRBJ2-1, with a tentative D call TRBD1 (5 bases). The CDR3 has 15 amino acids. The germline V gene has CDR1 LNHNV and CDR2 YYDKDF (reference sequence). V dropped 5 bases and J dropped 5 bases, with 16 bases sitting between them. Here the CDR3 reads CATSRRALADNEQFF. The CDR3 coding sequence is TGTGCCACCAGCCGCAGGGCCCTCGCCGACAATGAGCAGTTCTTC.

CDR3 region: CASSRGDREYGYTF. The CDR3 DNA is TGTGCCAGCAGCCGGGGCGACAGGGAATATGGCTACACCTTC. This chain connects TRBV11-1 to TRBJ1-2, with 7 positions matching TRBD1. The CDR3 length is 14 residues. The V gene end was trimmed by 5 bases and the J gene end by 5 bases; junction bases not matched to a gene: 8. Germline loops: CDR1 SGHAT, CDR2 FQDESV (reference sequence).

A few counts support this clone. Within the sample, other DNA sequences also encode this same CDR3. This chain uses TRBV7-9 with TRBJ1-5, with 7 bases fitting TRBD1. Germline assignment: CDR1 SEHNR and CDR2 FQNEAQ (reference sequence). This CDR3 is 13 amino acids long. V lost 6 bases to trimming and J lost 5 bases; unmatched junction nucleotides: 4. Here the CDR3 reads CASSLTGDQPQHF. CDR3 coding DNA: TGTGCCAGCAGTCTAACAGGGGATCAGCCCCAGCATTTT. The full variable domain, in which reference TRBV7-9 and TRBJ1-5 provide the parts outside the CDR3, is DTGVSQNPRHKITKRGQNVTFRCDPISEHNRLYWYRQTLGQGPEFLTYFQNEAQLEKSRLLSDRFSAERPKGSFSTLEIQRTEQGDSAMYLCASSLTGDQPQHFGDGTRLSIL.

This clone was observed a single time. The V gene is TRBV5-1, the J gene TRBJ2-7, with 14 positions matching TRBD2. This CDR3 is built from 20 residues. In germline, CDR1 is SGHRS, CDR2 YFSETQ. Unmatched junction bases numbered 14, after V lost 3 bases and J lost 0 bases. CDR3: CASSSHPETSGGGSSYEQYF. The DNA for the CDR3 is TGCGCCAGCAGCTCCCACCCCGAGACTAGCGGGGGGGGAAGCTCCTACGAGCAGTACTTC.

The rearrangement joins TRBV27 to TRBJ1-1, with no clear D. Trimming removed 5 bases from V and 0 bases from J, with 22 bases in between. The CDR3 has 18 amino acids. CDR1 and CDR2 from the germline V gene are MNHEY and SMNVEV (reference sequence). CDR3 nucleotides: TGTGCCAGCAGTCGCAACTCTTTTCGCGGAGCTATGAACACTGAAGCTTTCTTT. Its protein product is CASSRNSFRGAMNTEAFF.

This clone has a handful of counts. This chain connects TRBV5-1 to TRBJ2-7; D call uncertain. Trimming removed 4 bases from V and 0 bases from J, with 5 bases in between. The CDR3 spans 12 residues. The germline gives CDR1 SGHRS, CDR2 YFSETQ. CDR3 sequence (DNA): TGCGCCAGCAGCCCAGGCTCCTACGAGCAGTACTTC. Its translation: CASSPGSYEQYF.

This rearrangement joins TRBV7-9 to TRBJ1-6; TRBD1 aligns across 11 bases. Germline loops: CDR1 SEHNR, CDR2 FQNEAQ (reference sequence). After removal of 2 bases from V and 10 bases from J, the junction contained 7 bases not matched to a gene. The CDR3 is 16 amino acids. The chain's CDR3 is CASSLSLGTGGSPLHF. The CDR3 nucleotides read TGTGCCAGCAGCTTAAGTTTGGGGACAGGGGGGTCACCCCTCCACTTT.

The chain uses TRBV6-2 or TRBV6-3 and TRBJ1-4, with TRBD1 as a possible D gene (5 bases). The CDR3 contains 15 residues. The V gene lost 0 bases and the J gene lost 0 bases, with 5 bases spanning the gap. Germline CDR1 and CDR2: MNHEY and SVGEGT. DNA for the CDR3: TGTGCCAGCAGTTACTCAGGGGCAACTAATGAAAAACTGTTTTTT. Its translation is CASSYSGATNEKLFF.